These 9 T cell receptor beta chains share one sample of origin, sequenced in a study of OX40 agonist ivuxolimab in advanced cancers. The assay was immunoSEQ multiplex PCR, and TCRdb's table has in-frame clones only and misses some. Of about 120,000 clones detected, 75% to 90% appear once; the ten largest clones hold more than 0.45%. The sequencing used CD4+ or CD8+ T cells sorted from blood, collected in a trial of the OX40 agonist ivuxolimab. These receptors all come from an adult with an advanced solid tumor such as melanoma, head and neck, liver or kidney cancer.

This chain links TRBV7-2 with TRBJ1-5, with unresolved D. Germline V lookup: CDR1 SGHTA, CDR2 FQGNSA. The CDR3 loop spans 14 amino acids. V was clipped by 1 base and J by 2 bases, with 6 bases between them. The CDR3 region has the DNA TGTGCCAGCAGCTTAGTCGGGGGCAATCAGCCCCAGCATTTT. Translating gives CASSLVGGNQPQHF.

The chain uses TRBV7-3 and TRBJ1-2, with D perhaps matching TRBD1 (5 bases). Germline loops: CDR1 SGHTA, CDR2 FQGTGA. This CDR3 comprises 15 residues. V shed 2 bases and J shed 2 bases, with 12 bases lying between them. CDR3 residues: CASSLGHTNNYGYTF. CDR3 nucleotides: TGTGCCAGCAGCTTAGGACACACGAACAACTATGGCTACACCTTC.

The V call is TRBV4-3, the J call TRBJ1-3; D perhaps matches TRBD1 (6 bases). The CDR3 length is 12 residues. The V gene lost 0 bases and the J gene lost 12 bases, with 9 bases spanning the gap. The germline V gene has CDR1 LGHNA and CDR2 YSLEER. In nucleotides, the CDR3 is TGCGCCAGCAGCCAAGAGGGGGGGCTCATATATTTT. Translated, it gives CASSQEGGLIYF.

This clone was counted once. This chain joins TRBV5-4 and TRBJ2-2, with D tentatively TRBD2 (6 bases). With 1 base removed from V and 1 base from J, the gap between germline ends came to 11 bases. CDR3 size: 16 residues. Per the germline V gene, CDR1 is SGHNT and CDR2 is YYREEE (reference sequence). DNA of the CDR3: TGTGCCAGCAGCTTGCCCCCCGGGAGGAACACCGGGGAGCTGTTTTTT. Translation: CASSLPPGRNTGELFF.

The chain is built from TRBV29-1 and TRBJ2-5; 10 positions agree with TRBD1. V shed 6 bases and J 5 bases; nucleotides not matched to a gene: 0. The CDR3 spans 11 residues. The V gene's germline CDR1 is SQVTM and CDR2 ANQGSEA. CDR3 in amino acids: CSVGQGETQYF. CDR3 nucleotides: TGCAGCGTGGGACAGGGGGAGACCCAGTACTTC. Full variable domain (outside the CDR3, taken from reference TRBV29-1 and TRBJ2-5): SAVISQKPSRDICQRGTSLTIQCQVDSQVTMMFWYRQQPGQSLTLIATANQGSEATYESGFVIDKFPISRPNLTFSTLTVSNMSPEDSSIYLCSVGQGETQYFGPGTRLLVL.

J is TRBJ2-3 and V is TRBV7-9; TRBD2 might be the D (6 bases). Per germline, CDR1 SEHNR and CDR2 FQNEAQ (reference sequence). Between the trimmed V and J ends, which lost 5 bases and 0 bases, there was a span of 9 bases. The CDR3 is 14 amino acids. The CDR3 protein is CASSGGTSTDTQYF. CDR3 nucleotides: TGTGCCAGCAGCGGGGGGACTAGCACAGATACGCAGTATTTT.

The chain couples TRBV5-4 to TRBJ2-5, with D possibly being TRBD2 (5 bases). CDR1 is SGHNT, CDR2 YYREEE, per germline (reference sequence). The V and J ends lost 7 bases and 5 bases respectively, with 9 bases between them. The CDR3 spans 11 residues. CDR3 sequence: CASEEEETQYF. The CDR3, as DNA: TGTGCCAGCGAGGAGGAGGAGACCCAGTACTTC. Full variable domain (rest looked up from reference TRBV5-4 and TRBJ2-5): ETGVTQSPTHLIKTRGQQVTLRCSSQSGHNTVSWYQQALGQGPQFIFQYYREEENGRGNFPPRFSGLQFPNYSSELNVNALELDDSALYLCASEEEETQYFGPGTRLLVL.

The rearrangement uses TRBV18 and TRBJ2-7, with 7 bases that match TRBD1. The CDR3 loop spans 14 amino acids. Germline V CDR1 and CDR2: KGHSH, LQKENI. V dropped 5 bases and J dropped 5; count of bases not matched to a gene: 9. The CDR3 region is CASSSSYTGDEQYF. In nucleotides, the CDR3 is TGTGCCAGCTCATCCTCCTATACAGGGGACGAGCAGTACTTC.

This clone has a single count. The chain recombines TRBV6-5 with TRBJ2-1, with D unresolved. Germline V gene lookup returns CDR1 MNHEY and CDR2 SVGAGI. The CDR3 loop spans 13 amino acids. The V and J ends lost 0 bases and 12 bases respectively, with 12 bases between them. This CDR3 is CASSYSRRGGQFF. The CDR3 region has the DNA TGTGCCAGCAGTTACTCGAGAAGAGGTGGGCAGTTCTTC.